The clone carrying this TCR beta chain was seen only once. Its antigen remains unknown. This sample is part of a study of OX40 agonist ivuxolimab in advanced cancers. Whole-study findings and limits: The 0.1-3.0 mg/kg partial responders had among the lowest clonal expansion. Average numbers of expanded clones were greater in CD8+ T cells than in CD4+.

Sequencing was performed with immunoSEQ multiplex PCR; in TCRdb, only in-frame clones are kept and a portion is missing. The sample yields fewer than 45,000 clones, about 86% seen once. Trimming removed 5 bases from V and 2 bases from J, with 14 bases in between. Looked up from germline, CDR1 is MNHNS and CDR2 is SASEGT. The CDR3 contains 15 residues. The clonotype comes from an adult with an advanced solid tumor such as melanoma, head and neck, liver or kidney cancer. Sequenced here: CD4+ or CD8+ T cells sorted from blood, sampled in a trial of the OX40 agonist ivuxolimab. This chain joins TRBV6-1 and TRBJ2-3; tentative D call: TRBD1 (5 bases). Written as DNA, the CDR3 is TGTGCCAGCAGTATGGAGACAGCTTACACAGATACGCAGTATTTT. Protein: CASSMETAYTDTQYF.